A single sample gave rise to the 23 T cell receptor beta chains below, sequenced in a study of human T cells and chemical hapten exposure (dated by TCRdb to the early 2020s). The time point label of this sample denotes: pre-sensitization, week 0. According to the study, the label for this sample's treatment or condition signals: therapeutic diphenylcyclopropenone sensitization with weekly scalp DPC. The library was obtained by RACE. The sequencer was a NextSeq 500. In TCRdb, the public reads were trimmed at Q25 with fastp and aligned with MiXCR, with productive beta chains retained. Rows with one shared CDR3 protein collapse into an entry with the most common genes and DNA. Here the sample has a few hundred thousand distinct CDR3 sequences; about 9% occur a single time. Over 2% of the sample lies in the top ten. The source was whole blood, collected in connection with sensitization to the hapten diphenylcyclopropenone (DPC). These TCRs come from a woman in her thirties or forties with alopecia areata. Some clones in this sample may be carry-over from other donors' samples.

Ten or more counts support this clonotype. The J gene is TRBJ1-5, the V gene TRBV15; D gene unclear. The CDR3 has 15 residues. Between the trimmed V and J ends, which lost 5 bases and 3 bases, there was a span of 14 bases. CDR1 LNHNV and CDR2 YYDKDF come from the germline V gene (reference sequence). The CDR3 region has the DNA TGTGCCACCAGCCCCCGACCCCGAACCAATCAGCCCCAGCATTTT. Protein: CATSPRPRTNQPQHF.

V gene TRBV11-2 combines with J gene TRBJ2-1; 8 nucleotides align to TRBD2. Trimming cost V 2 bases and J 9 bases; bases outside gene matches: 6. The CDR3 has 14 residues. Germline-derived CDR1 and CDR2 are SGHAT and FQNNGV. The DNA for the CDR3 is TGTGCCAGCAGCTTAAGGACTAGCTGCGCTGAGCAGTTCTTC. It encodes CASSLRTSCAEQFF.

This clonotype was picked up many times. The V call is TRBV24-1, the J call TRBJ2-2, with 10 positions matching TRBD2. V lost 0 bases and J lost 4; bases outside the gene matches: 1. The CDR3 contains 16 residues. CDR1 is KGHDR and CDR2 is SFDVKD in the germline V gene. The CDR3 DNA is TGTGCCACCAGTGATTTGAGCGGGAGGGCCACCGGGGAGCTGTTTTTT. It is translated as CATSDLSGRATGELFF.

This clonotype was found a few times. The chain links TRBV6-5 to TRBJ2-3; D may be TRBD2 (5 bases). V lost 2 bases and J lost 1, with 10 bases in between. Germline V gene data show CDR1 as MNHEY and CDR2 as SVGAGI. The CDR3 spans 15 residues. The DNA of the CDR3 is TGTGCCAGCAGTTACGTCGGGGAACGCACAGATACGCAGTATTTT. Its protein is CASSYVGERTDTQYF.

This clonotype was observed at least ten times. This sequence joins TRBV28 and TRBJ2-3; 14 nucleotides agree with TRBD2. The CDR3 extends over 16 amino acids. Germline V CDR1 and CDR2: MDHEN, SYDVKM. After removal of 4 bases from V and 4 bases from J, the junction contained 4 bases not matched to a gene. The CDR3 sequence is CASSWGLAGDPDTQYF. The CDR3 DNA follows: TGTGCCAGCAGTTGGGGACTAGCGGGAGACCCAGATACGCAGTATTTT.

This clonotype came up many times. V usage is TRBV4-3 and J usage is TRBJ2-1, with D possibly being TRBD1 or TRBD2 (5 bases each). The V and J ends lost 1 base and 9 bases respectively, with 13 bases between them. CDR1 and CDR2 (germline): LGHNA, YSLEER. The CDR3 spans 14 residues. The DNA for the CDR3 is TGCGCCAGCAGCCAAGCCTTCGAGAGGGGTGAGCAGTTCTTC. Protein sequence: CASSQAFERGEQFF.

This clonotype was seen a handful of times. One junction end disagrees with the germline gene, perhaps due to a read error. The CDR3, as DNA: TGTGCCAGCAGCGAAGACAGCGCCACCGGGGAGCTGTTTTTT. As protein: CASSEDSATGELFF. The chain uses TRBV2 and TRBJ2-2; a possible D gene is TRBD1 (5 bases). The CDR3 totals 14 residues. Per the germline V gene, CDR1 is SNHLY and CDR2 is FYNNEI.

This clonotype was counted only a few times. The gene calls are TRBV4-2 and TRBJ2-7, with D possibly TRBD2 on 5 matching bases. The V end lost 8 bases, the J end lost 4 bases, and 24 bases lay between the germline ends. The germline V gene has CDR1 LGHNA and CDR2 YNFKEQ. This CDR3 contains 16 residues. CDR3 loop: CASRSSGVSGFYEQYF. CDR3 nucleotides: TGTGCCAGCCGCTCGTCTGGGGTGAGCGGATTTTACGAGCAGTACTTC.

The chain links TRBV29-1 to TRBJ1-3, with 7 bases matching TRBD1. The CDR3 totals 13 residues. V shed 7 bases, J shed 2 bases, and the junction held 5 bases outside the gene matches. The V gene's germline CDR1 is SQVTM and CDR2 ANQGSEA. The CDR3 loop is CSGTDRAGNTIYF. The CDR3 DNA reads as TGCAGCGGGACCGACAGGGCTGGAAACACCATATATTTT.

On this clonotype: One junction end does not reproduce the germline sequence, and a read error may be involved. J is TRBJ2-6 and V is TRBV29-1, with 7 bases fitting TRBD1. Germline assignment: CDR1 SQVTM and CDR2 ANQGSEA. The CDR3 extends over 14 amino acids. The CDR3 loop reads CGVGTDSGANVLTF. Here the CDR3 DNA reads TGCGGCGTTGGGACAGACTCTGGGGCCAACGTCCTGACTTTC.

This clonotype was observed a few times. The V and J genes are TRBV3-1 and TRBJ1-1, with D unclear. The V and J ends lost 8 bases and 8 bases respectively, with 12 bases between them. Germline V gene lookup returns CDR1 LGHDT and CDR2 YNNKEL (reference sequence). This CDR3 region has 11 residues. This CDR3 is CASHDQTEAFF. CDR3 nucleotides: TGTGCCAGCCACGATCAGACGGAAGCTTTCTTT.

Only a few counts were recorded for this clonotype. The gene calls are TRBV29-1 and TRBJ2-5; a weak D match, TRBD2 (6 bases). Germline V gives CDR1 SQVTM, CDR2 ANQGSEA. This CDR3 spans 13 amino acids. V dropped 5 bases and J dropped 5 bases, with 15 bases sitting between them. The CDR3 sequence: CSVQPGRTETQYF. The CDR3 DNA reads TGCAGCGTTCAGCCGGGGAGGACGGAGACCCAGTACTTC.

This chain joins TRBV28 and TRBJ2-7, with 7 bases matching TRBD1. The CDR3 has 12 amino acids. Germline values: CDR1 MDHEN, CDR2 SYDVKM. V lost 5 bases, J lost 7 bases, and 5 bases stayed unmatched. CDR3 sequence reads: CASSARGFEQYF. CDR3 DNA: TGTGCCAGCAGTGCCAGGGGGTTTGAGCAGTACTTC.

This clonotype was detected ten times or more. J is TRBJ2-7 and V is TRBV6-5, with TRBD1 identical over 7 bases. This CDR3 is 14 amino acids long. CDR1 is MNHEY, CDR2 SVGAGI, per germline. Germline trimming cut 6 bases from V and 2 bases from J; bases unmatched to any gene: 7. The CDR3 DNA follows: TGTGCCAGCAGCCTTACGACAGGGCCCTACGAGCAGTACTTC. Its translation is CASSLTTGPYEQYF.

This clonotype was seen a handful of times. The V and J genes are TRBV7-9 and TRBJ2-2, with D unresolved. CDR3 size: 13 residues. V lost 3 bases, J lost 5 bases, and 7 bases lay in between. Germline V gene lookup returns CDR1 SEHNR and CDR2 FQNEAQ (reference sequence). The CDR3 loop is CASSFRQTGELFF. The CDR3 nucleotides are TGTGCCAGCAGCTTCCGTCAGACCGGGGAGCTGTTTTTT.

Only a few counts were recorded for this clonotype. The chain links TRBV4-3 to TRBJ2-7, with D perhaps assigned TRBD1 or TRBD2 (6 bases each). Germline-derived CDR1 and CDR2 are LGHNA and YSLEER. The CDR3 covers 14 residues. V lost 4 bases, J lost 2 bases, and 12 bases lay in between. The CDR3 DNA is TGCGCCAGCAGCCGGGGGGCGCCGCCCTACGAGCAGTACTTC. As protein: CASSRGAPPYEQYF.

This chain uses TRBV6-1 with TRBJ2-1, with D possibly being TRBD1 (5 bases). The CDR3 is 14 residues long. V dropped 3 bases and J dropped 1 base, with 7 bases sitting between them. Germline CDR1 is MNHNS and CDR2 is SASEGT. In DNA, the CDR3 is TGTGCCAGCAGTGATCAGGGTTCCTACAATGAGCAGTTCTTC. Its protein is CASSDQGSYNEQFF.

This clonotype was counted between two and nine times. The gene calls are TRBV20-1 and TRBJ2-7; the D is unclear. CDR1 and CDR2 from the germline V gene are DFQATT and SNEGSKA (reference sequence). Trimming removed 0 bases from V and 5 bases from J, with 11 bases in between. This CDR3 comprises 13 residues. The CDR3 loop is CSARDIRLDEQYF. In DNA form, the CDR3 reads TGCAGTGCTAGAGATATCAGGTTAGACGAGCAGTACTTC.

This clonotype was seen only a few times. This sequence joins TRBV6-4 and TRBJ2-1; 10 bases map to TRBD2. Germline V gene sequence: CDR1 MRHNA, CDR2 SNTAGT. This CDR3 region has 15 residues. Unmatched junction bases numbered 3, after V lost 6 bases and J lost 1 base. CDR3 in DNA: TGTGCCAGCAGGCCAGCGGGAGGGTCCTACAATGAGCAGTTCTTC. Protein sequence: CASRPAGGSYNEQFF.

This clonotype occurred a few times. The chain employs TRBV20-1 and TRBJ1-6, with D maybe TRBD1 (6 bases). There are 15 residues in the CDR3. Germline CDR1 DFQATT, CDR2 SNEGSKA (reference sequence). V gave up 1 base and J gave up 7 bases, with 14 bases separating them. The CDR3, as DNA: TGCAGTGCTAGAGTGGGGGCAGGGTACAATTCACCCCTCCACTTT. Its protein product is CSARVGAGYNSPLHF.

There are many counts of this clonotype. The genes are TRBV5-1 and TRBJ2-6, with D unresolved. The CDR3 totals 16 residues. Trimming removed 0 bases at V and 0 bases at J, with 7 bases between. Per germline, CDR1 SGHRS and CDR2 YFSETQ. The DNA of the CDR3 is TGCGCCAGCAGCTTGGATTATCGCTCTGGGGCCAACGTCCTGACTTTC. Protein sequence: CASSLDYRSGANVLTF.

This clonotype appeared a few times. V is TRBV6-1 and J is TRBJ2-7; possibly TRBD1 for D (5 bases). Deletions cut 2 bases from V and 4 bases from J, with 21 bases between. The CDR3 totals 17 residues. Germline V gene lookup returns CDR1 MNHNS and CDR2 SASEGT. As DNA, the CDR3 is TGTGCCAGCAGTGAAAGGTGGGGCCACACTACTTCATACGAGCAGTACTTC. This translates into CASSERWGHTTSYEQYF.

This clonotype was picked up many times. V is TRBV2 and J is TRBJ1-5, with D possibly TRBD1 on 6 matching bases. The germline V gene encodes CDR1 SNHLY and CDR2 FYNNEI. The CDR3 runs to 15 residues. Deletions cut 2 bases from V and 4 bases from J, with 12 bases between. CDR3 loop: CASSELAGVNQPQHF. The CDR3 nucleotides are TGTGCCAGCAGTGAATTGGCAGGGGTTAATCAGCCCCAGCATTTT.